This T cell receptor (beta chain) was sequenced during a study of T-cell reconstitution after alpha-beta-depleted transplantation in children. Study-wide findings and caveats: T-cell counts and diversity at one year following transplant were attributed mainly to newly produced T cells. The study reportedly traced alpha-beta T cells about two months after transplant to several hundred expanded graft clones. It was surviving recipient T cells and thymic progenitors that gave some patients high TCRbeta diversity at day 60.

Unique molecular identifiers were used to barcode this TCRbeta library. TCRdb redid the calling of the PCR reads with MiXCR, one entry per CDR3 protein. The sample has nearly 200,000 distinct CDR3 sequences, roughly 6.3% seen once. This clonotype has more than one count but fewer than ten. As yet, its antigen is unknown. CDR1 and CDR2 (germline): MGHRA, YSYEKL. This CDR3 spans 16 amino acids. V lost 1 base to trimming and J lost 3 bases, with 16 bases between them. This clonotype was obtained from a girl under three years old with combined immunodeficiency, due to receive a stem cell transplant. The rearrangement uses TRBV4-1 and TRBJ2-7; perhaps TRBD1 as D (6 bases). Here the sequenced sample was PBMCs, taken before TCRalphabeta/CD19-depleted stem cell transplant. The CDR3 sequence is CASSQGRGNFDYEQYF. Written as DNA, the CDR3 is TGCGCCAGCAGCCAAGGCAGGGGCAACTTCGACTACGAGCAGTACTTC.